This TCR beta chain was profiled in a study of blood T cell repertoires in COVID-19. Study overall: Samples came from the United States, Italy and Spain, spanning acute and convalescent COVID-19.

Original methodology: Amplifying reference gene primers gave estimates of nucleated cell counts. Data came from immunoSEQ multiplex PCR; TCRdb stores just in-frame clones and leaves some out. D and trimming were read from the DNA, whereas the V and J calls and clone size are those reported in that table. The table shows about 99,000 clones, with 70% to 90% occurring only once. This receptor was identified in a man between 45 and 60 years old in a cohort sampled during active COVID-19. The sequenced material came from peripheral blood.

The CDR3 loop is CASSLGEDRAFDEQFF. The DNA for the CDR3 is TGTGCCAGCAGCTTAGGTGAGGACAGGGCTTTTGATGAGCAGTTCTTC. This chain uses TRBV11-3 with TRBJ2-1; 8 bases match TRBD1. This CDR3 comprises 16 residues. Trimming cost V 1 base and J 8 bases; bases outside gene matches: 10. Looked up from germline, CDR1 is SGHNT and CDR2 is YENEEA.